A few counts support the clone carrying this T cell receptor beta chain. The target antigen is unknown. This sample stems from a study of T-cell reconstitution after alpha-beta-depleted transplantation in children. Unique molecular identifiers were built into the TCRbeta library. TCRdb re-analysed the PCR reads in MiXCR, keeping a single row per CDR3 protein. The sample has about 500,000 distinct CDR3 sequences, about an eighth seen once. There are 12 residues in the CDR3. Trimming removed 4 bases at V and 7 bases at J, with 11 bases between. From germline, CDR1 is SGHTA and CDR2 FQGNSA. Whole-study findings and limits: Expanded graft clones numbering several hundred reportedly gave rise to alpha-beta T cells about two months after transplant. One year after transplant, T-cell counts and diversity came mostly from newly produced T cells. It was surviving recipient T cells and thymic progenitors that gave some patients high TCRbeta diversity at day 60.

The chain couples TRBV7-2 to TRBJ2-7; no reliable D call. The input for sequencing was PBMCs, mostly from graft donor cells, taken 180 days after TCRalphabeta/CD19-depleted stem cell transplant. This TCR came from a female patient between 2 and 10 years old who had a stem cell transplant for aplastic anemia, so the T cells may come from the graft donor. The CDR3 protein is CASSSFLGEQYF. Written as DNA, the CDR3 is TGTGCCAGCAGCTCGTTTTTAGGAGAGCAGTACTTC. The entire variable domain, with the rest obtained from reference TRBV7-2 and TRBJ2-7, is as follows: GAGVSQSPSNKVTEKGKDVELRCDPISGHTALYWYRQSLGQGLEFLIYFQGNSAPDKSGLPSDRFSAERTGGSVSTLTIQRTQQEDSAVYLCASSSFLGEQYFGPGTRLTVT.